One sample yielded the 20 T cell receptor beta chains listed below, sequenced in a study of OX40 agonist ivuxolimab in advanced cancers. Using immunoSEQ multiplex PCR, the repertoire was profiled, and TCRdb retains in-frame clones only, with some absent. In the table there are roughly 48,000 clones, roughly 84% of which are singletons. The sample here was CD4+ or CD8+ T cells sorted from blood, taken in a trial of the OX40 agonist ivuxolimab. All receptors come from an adult with an advanced solid tumor such as melanoma, head and neck, liver or kidney cancer.

The chain is built from TRBV6-1 and TRBJ2-2; D possibly corresponds to TRBD1 (6 bases). Trimming cost V 6 bases and J 2 bases, with 10 bases left between them. The germline V gene has CDR1 MNHNS and CDR2 SASEGT. The CDR3 consists of 14 residues. This chain's CDR3 is CASSAGTNTGELFF. The CDR3 DNA is TGTGCCAGCAGCGCCGGGACAAACACCGGGGAGCTGTTTTTT.

This sequence joins TRBV6-5 and TRBJ2-3; D possibly corresponds to TRBD2 (6 bases). The germline CDR1 and CDR2 sequences are MNHEY and SVGAGI. V dropped 3 bases and J dropped 2 bases, with 15 bases sitting between them. The length of the CDR3 is 16 residues. The CDR3 DNA reads TGTGCCAGCAGTTATGGGGGGACGGTCGCCACAGATACGCAGTATTTT. Translated: CASSYGGTVATDTQYF.

The V and J genes are TRBV5-1 and TRBJ2-2; 9 bases map to TRBD1. CDR1 is SGHRS and CDR2 is YFSETQ in the germline V gene. CDR3 size: 16 residues. V lost 4 bases, J lost 1 base, and 5 bases stayed unmatched. CDR3 nucleotide sequence: TGCGCCAGCAGCCTGGAGGGACAGGGGAACACCGGGGAGCTGTTTTTT. Its protein is CASSLEGQGNTGELFF.

The V gene is TRBV7-3, the J gene TRBJ1-3, with D possibly being TRBD1 (6 bases). Germline V gene lookup returns CDR1 SGHTA and CDR2 FQGTGA. The CDR3 is 13 amino acids. Trimming removed 3 bases at V and 4 bases at J, with 7 bases between. CDR3 protein: CASSLGAGNTIYF. CDR3 sequence (DNA): TGTGCCAGCAGCTTGGGGGCGGGAAACACCATATATTTT. The full variable domain, in which reference TRBV7-3 and TRBJ1-3 provide the parts outside the CDR3, is GAGVSQTPSNKVTEKGKYVELRCDPISGHTALYWYRQSLGQGPEFLIYFQGTGAADDSGLPNDRFFAVRPEGSVSTLKIQRTERGDSAVYLCASSLGAGNTIYFGEGSWLTVV.

The rearrangement links TRBV28 to TRBJ2-1, with 8 bases that match TRBD2. The CDR3 extends over 14 amino acids. The V segment lost 6 bases and the J segment 7 bases; nucleotides outside the gene matches: 8. The germline V gene has CDR1 MDHEN and CDR2 SYDVKM. In DNA, the CDR3 is TGTGCCAGCAGCACAAGCGGGAGAGTAAATGAGCAGTTCTTC. Its translation: CASSTSGRVNEQFF.

The CDR3 loop reads CASSRRWSSAGNEQFF. The CDR3 nucleotides read TGTGCCAGCAGCCGCAGGTGGTCTAGCGCAGGTAATGAGCAGTTCTTC. The chain recombines TRBV28 with TRBJ2-1; TRBD2 is a possible D gene (6 bases). Trimming left V 6 bases short and J 7 bases short, with 22 bases between. The germline gives CDR1 MDHEN, CDR2 SYDVKM. The CDR3 has 16 amino acids. Full variable domain (rest looked up from reference TRBV28 and TRBJ2-1): DVKVTQSSRYLVKRTGEKVFLECVQDMDHENMFWYRQDPGLGLRLIYFSYDVKMKEKGDIPEGYSVSREKKERFSLILESASTNQTSMYLCASSRRWSSAGNEQFFGPGTRLTVL.

This clone was detected only a few times. The V gene is TRBV29-1, the J gene TRBJ2-7, with 8 bases matching TRBD1. The CDR3 extends over 13 amino acids. The V and J ends lost 3 bases and 7 bases, in that order; junction bases with no gene match: 8. The germline CDR1 and CDR2 sequences are SQVTM and ANQGSEA. The CDR3 spells CSVDGQGVEEQYF. CDR3 nucleotides: TGCAGCGTTGACGGACAGGGAGTTGAAGAGCAGTACTTC.

J is TRBJ2-5 and V is TRBV27, with D hard to call. The CDR3 is 14 residues long. Trimming took off 5 bases at V and 5 bases at J, with 15 bases between the two ends. Looked up from germline, CDR1 is MNHEY and CDR2 is SMNVEV (reference sequence). CDR3 DNA sequence: TGTGCCAGCAGTGGGTCTTCGTACGGGGAGACCCAGTACTTC. Its translation is CASSGSSYGETQYF.

The chain combines TRBV6-5 with TRBJ2-7, with D possibly being TRBD2 (6 bases). Trimming removed 4 bases at V and 3 bases at J, with 19 bases between. CDR1 and CDR2 from the germline V gene are MNHEY and SVGAGI. This CDR3 contains 16 residues. As DNA, the CDR3 is TGTGCCAGCAGTTTCCTTCTAGGAGGGAGGATCTACGAGCAGTACTTC. Its translation: CASSFLLGGRIYEQYF.

This chain joins TRBV28 and TRBJ2-1; the match to TRBD2 covers 8 bases. CDR1 is MDHEN and CDR2 is SYDVKM in the germline V gene. Trimming cost V 3 bases and J 6 bases; bases outside gene matches: 1. The CDR3 is 13 amino acids. CDR3 protein: CASSFSGGNEQFF. As DNA, the CDR3 is TGTGCCAGCAGTTTCAGCGGGGGCAATGAGCAGTTCTTC.

This clone was seen once. The chain is built from TRBV9 and TRBJ2-1; the D is unclear. Per the germline V gene, CDR1 is SGDLS and CDR2 is YYNGEE. Trimming cost V 3 bases and J 2 bases, with 12 bases left between them. This CDR3 is built from 15 residues. The CDR3 coding sequence is TGTGCCAGCAGCGAACGACCGGACCCCTACAATGAGCAGTTCTTC. Its protein is CASSERPDPYNEQFF.

This chain uses TRBV28 with TRBJ2-5; possibly TRBD1 or TRBD2 for D (5 bases each). The CDR3 covers 15 residues. Germline assignment: CDR1 MDHEN and CDR2 SYDVKM. Trimming removed 5 bases from V and 6 bases from J, with 19 bases in between. The CDR3 here is CASSPQWGFGKTQYF. DNA for the CDR3: TGTGCCAGCAGTCCCCAGTGGGGCTTCGGGAAGACCCAGTACTTC.

J is TRBJ2-3 and V is TRBV2, with 9 bases fitting TRBD1. The CDR3 runs to 14 residues. The V gene end was trimmed by 6 bases and the J gene end by 3 bases; junction bases not matched to a gene: 4. Germline V gene sequence: CDR1 SNHLY, CDR2 FYNNEI. The CDR3 here is CASRLGQGTDTQYF. The CDR3 DNA reads TGTGCCAGCAGGCTGGGACAGGGAACAGATACGCAGTATTTT.

Of note for this clone: Other DNA sequences within the sample encode an identical CDR3. The gene calls are TRBV2 and TRBJ2-5, with TRBD2 matching 12 bases. The junction had 11 bases not matched to a gene; V was cut back by 8 bases and J by 7 bases. The CDR3 runs 15 residues. CDR1 is SNHLY and CDR2 is FYNNEI in the germline V gene. This CDR3 reads CASVLAGGPSGTQYF. The CDR3 DNA reads TGTGCCAGCGTCCTAGCGGGAGGGCCCTCCGGGACCCAGTACTTC. Drawing the rest from reference TRBV2 and TRBJ2-5, the complete variable domain is EPEVTQTPSHQVTQMGQEVILRCVPISNHLYFYWYRQILGQKVEFLVSFYNNEISEKSEIFDDQFSVERPDGSNFTLKIRSTKLEDSAMYFCASVLAGGPSGTQYFGPGTRLLVL.

V and J are TRBV14 and TRBJ1-1; 7 nucleotides agree with TRBD1. The CDR3 runs to 13 residues. J was trimmed by 6 bases and V by 3 bases; bases with no gene match: 4. CDR1 and CDR2 (germline): SGHDN, FVKESK. CDR3 sequence: CASSHHGTAEAFF. The CDR3 DNA reads as TGTGCCAGCAGCCACCACGGGACAGCTGAAGCTTTCTTT.

The chain couples TRBV2 to TRBJ2-5; 8 nucleotides line up with TRBD2. With V trimmed by 3 bases and J by 4 bases, 1 base remained unmatched. The CDR3 runs to 13 residues. The germline V gene encodes CDR1 SNHLY and CDR2 FYNNEI. The CDR3, as DNA: TGTGCCAGCAGTGAGAGCGGGAGAGAGACCCAGTACTTC. It is translated as CASSESGRETQYF.

The J gene is TRBJ1-2, the V gene TRBV5-1; D possibly corresponds to TRBD1 (6 bases). Trimming shortened V by 7 bases and J by 0 bases, and 13 bases separated the two germline ends. CDR3 length: 14 residues. The germline gives CDR1 SGHRS, CDR2 YFSETQ. The CDR3 sequence: CASRPDRANYGYTF. In DNA, the CDR3 is TGCGCCAGCCGGCCGGACAGAGCTAACTATGGCTACACCTTC.

This clone has only one observation. CDR3 region: CASSQLAPARSEQYF. The CDR3 nucleotides are TGTGCCAGCAGCCAGCTAGCGCCAGCCCGGAGCGAGCAGTACTTC. The V and J genes are TRBV11-2 and TRBJ2-7; perhaps TRBD2 as D (6 bases). The CDR3 runs to 15 residues. Germline V gene data show CDR1 as SGHAT and CDR2 as FQNNGV. The germline V and J ends were trimmed by 5 bases and 6 bases, with 20 bases remaining between them.

This chain connects TRBV19 to TRBJ1-1, with D possibly matching TRBD1 (5 bases). The germline gives CDR1 LNHDA, CDR2 SQIVND (reference sequence). V gave up 1 base and J gave up 0 bases, with 12 bases separating them. This CDR3 comprises 16 residues. CDR3 sequence: CASSIGRQYMNTEAFF. CDR3 DNA sequence: TGTGCCAGTAGTATAGGTCGACAGTATATGAACACTGAAGCTTTCTTT.

This chain uses TRBV19 with TRBJ2-5; D not certain. The germline CDR1 and CDR2 sequences are LNHDA and SQIVND (reference sequence). The CDR3 is 14 amino acids. V was shortened by 3 bases and J by 5 bases, with 13 bases between the two germline ends. CDR3 amino acids: CASSIGLVGETQYF. For the CDR3, the DNA is TGTGCCAGTAGTATCGGGCTAGTTGGTGAGACCCAGTACTTC.